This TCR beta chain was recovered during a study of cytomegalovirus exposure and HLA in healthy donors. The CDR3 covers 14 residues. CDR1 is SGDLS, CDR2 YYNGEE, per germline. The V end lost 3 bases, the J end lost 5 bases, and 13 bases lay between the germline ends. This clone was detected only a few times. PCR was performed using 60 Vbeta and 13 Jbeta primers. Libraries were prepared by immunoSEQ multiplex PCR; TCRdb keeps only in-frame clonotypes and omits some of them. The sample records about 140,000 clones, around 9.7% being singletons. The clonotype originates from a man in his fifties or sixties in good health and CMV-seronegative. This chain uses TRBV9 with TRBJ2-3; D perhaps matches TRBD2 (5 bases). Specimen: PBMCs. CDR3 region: CASSALGSEDTQYF. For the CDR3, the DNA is TGTGCCAGCAGCGCACTAGGATCTGAAGATACGCAGTATTTT.